This TCR beta chain originates from a study of cytomegalovirus exposure and HLA in healthy donors. General study results and limits: The productive fraction for most TCR beta V segments was about 87% or about 30% in an earlier analysis.

Remarks on this clone: The antigen is unknown.

The PCR was carried out with 60 Vbeta primers and 13 Jbeta primers. Method: immunoSEQ multiplex PCR; TCRdb's copy keeps in-frame clones and lacks some. The profile shows under 300,000 clones, roughly 81% of them singletons. Healthy people donating bone marrow made up the donors. This clonotype was sampled from a woman aged 40 to 49 in good health and CMV-seropositive. Sequencing input: PBMCs.

The CDR3 DNA reads as TGCGCCAGCAGCCAAGATTCTCAGGGCAATGAAAAACTGTTTTTT. It translates to CASSQDSQGNEKLFF. The chain employs TRBV4-3 and TRBJ1-4, with D perhaps TRBD1 (5 bases). The CDR3 has 15 residues. V lost 0 bases, J lost 5 bases, and 10 bases lay in between. Per germline, CDR1 LGHNA and CDR2 YSLEER.